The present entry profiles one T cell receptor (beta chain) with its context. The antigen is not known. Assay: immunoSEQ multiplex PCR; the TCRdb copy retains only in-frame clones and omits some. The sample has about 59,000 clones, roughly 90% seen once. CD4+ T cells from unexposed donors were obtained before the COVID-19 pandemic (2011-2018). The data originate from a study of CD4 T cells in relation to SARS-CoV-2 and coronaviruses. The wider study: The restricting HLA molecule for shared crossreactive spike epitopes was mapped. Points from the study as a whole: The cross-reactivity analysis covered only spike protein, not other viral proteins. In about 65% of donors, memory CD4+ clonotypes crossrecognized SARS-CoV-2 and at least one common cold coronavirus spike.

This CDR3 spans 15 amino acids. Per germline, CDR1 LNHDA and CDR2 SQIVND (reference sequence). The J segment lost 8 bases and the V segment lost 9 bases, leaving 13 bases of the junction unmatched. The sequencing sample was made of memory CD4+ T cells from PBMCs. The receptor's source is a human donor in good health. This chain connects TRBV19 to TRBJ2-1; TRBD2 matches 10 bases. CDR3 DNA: TGTGCCAGCCAAAGGACTAGCGGCAGTATCGATGAGCAGTTCTTC. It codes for CASQRTSGSIDEQFF.